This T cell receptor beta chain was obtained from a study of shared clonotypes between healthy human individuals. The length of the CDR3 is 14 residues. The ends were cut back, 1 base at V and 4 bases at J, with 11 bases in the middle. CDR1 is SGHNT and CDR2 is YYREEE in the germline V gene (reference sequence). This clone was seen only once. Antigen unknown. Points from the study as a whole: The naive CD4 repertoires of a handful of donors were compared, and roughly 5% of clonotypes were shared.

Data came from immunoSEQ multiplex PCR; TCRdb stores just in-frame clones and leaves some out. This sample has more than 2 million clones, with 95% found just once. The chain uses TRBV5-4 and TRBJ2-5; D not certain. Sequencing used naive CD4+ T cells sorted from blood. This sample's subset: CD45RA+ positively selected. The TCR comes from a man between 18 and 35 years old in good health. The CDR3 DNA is TGTGCCAGCAGCTTGATAGGGATGTTAGAGACCCAGTACTTC. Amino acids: CASSLIGMLETQYF.